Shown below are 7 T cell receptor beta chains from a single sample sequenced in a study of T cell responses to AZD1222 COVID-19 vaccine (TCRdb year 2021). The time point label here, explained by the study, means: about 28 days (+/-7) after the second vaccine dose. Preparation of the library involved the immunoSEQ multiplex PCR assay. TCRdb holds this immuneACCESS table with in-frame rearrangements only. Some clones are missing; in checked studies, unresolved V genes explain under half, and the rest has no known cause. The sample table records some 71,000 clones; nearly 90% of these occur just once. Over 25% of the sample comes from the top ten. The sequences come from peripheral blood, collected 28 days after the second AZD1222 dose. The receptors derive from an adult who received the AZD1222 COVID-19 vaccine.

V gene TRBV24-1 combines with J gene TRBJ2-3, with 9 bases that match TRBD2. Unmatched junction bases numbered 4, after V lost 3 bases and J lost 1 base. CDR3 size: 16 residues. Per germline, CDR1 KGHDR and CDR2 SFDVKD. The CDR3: CATSDATSGRTDTQYF. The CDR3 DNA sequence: TGTGCCACCAGTGATGCGACTAGCGGACGCACAGATACGCAGTATTTT.

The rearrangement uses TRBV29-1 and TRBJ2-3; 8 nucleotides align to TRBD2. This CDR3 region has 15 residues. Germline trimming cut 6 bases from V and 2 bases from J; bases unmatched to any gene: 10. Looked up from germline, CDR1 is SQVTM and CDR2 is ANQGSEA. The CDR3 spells CSVDSGTTNTDTQYF. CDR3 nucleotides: TGCAGCGTAGATAGCGGGACAACTAACACAGATACGCAGTATTTT.

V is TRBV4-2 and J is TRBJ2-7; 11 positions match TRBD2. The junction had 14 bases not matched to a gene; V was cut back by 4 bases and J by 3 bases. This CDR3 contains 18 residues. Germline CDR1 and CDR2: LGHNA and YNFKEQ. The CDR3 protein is CASSLRKVTSGTLYEQYF. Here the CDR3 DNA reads TGTGCCAGCAGCCTACGCAAGGTGACTAGCGGGACCCTCTACGAGCAGTACTTC.

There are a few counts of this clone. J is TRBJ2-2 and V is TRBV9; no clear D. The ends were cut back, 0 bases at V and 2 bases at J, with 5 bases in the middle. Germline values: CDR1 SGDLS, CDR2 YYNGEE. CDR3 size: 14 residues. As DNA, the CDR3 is TGTGCCAGCAGCGTAGTCTATAACACCGGGGAGCTGTTTTTT. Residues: CASSVVYNTGELFF.

DNA of the CDR3: TGCGCCAGCAGCAACTATAACCGGGGAACCTACGAGCAGTACTTC. Residues: CASSNYNRGTYEQYF. This rearrangement joins TRBV4-1 to TRBJ2-7, with D possibly being TRBD2 (5 bases). V was pared by 5 bases and J by 2 bases, with 16 bases between. This CDR3 is 15 amino acids long. Germline V gives CDR1 MGHRA, CDR2 YSYEKL.

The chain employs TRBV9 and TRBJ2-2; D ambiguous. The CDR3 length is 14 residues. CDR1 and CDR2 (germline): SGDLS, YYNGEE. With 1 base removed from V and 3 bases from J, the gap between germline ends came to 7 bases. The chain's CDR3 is CASSVIWDTGELFF. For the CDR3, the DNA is TGTGCCAGCAGCGTAATCTGGGACACCGGGGAGCTGTTTTTT. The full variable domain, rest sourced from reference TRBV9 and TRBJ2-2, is DSGVTQTPKHLITATGQRVTLRCSPRSGDLSVYWYQQSLDQGLQFLIQYYNGEERAKGNILERFSAQQFPDLHSELNLSSLELGDSALYFCASSVIWDTGELFFGEGSRLTVL.

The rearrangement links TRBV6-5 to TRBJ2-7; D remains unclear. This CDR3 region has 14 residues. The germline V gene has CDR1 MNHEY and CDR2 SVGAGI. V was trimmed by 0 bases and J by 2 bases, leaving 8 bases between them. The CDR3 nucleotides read TGTGCCAGCAGTTACTCGGACGATACCTACGAGCAGTACTTC. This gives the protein CASSYSDDTYEQYF.